This T cell receptor (beta chain) was obtained from a study of beta chain features in type 1 diabetes. Findings of the study overall: Compared with healthy donors, patients appeared to share more similar naive, central memory and regulatory TCRB repertoires. VDJ junctions from type 1 diabetes patients carried fewer insertions and larger deletions. Sequencing from cDNA could over-represent high-TCR-expressing cells.

Sort purity for all populations was recorded as exceeding 98%. Turning to this clone: Its target is not known.

V was cut by 1 base and J by 8 bases, with 18 bases left in between. CDR1 is LNHNV and CDR2 is YYDKDF in the germline V gene (reference sequence). The length of the CDR3 is 16 residues. Expressed TCRB transcripts were sequenced after all isolated RNA was converted to cDNA. The protocol was immunoSEQ multiplex PCR, while the TCRdb copy is restricted to in-frame clones and leaves out a portion. This sample has almost 350,000 clones, with under 8.5% found just once. This TCR came from a woman under 30 in good health. V and J are TRBV15 and TRBJ2-1; the D gene is possibly TRBD2 (5 bases). The sequenced sample consisted of central memory CD4+ T cells from blood. Written as DNA, the CDR3 is TGTGCCACCAGCAGAGGTATCGGGAACCTGGTCGATGAGCAGTTCTTC. This translates into CATSRGIGNLVDEQFF.